This T cell receptor beta chain comes out of a study of metastatic and nonmetastatic thyroid tumors (TCRdb year 2020). A note on the overall study: Repertoires from peripheral blood and from tumor or nodule tissue samples of malignant and benign thyroid patients were compared. Paper-wide results and their limitations: In both blood and tumor samples, malignant tumors were reported to have significantly higher TCR beta diversity than benign nodules.

This clone was seen many times. It lacks a known antigen. No base qualities exist here, and no much larger clone lies one base off it. Ends trimmed: V by 1 base, J by 3 bases; bases unmatched to a gene: 3. Per the germline V gene (reference sequence), DFQATT is the CDR1 and SNEGSKA is the CDR2. Taken from cysteine to phenylalanine, the CDR3 has 15 residues. Left in the record is the CDR3 DNA by itself, 45 bases read in frame from the first base. Before undergoing thyroid surgery, none of the patients had been given any kind of treatment. Using T-cell receptor beta sequencing, the study looked back at clinical samples from patients collected from the early 2010s to the late 2010s. Preparation of the library involved PCR. Sequencer: Illumina HiSeq 4000. The TCR beta-chain CDR3 region of each patient was profiled by high-throughput sequencing. Concerning the study's data processing: A classifier to discriminate distant-metastatic papillary thyroid cancer patients was built from CDR3 differences across clinicopathological groups. The Shannon index was used to assess repertoire diversity, and the Morisita-Horn index was used to assess tumor-blood repertoire similarity. In TCRdb, the public reads were trimmed at Q25 with fastp and aligned with MiXCR, with productive beta chains retained. The V and J calls and clone size come from TCRdb's table, not from the authors' own analysis. For this sample there are tens of thousands of clones; about an eighth appear just once. Around 21% of the sample lies in the top ten.

The receptor's source is a female donor with papillary thyroid cancer or a benign thyroid nodule (not recorded which). Some clones in this sample may be carry-over from other donors' samples. Sample: blood. This sequence uses TRBV20-1 and TRBJ2-3, and 11 junction bases match TRBD2. DNA sequence: TGCAGTGCTAGAGGACTAGCGGGGAGGACAGATACGCAGTATTTT. It translates as CSARGLAGRTDTQYF.